This T cell receptor beta chain is from a study of shared clonotypes between healthy human individuals. Notes on the study in general: Only blood was sampled; tissue repertoires likely differ. It was the non-shared clonotypes that had lower generation probabilities than clonotypes shared by all four donors. In general, naive subsets displayed greater estimated richness than memory subsets did.

Germline loops: CDR1 SGHKS, CDR2 YYEKEE (reference sequence). After removal of 1 base from V and 2 bases from J, the junction contained 4 bases not matched to a gene. CDR3 length: 15 amino acids. Authors' processing steps: Junction-only sequences without quality scores were provided by ImmunoSEQ, so filtering was different. The protocol was immunoSEQ multiplex PCR, while the TCRdb copy is restricted to in-frame clones and leaves out a portion. V and J calls and clone size are those listed in that table; D and trimming were worked out from the DNA. The data hold about 2 million clones, with roughly 94% observed a single time. In its sample, this clone was seen once. Its cognate antigen is unknown. Distinct nucleotide sequences in the sample also encode this CDR3. Terminally differentiated effector memory CD45RA+ cells were excluded from the naive CD8 cells, which were CD45RO-negative and positively selected for CCR7.

The rearrangement links TRBV5-5 to TRBJ2-7; 9 nucleotides match TRBD2. Material for sequencing was naive CD8+ T cells sorted from blood. The TCR originated in a man in his late teens or twenties in good health. For the CDR3, the DNA is TGTGCCAGCAGCTTGTTAGCGGGGGCTCCCTACGAGCAGTACTTC. Translating it yields CASSLLAGAPYEQYF.